This TCR beta chain was found in a study of blood T cell repertoires in COVID-19. Assay used: immunoSEQ multiplex PCR; TCRdb lists only in-frame clones, some missing. The sample lists about 230,000 clones, 83% occurring once. The clonotype was recovered from a woman in her sixties or seventies with active or convalescent COVID-19. Sequences were obtained from peripheral blood.

CDR3 sequence (DNA): TGTGCCAGCAGTTTGATTTCGGTAGGGGGAGCCCAGCATTTT. Translated, it gives CASSLISVGGAQHF. The chain uses TRBV28 and TRBJ1-5, with D perhaps TRBD1 (6 bases). Germline V gene data show CDR1 as MDHEN and CDR2 as SYDVKM. CDR3 length: 14 residues. V was trimmed by 3 bases and J by 11 bases, leaving 17 bases between them.